The entry below describes one T cell receptor (beta chain). CDR1 is MDHEN and CDR2 is SYDVKM in the germline V gene. V trimming: 7 bases; J trimming: 3 bases; junction bases outside the gene matches: 15. The CDR3 extends over 16 amino acids. Every subset's genomic DNA went evenly onto several immunoSEQ plates. In the authors' methods: Filtering was not the same, since immunoSEQ gave junction-only sequences without quality scores. Clones were read by immunoSEQ multiplex PCR, and TCRdb kept only the in-frame ones, dropping some. D and trimming were read from the DNA, whereas the V and J calls and clone size are those reported in that table. The sample shows about 2.3 million clones, approximately 93% of them seen only once. This sample was included in a study of shared clonotypes between healthy human individuals.

The chain employs TRBV28 and TRBJ2-7; TRBD2 aligns across 7 bases. The sequence came from a man between 18 and 35 years old in good health. Some clones in this sample may be carry-over from other donors' samples. Sequencing was carried out using naive CD4+ T cells from PBMCs. Subset noted: CD45RA+ positively selected. The CDR3 loop is CASTTPRASGNYEQYF. The DNA for the CDR3 is TGTGCCAGCACTACCCCCCGGGCTAGCGGAAACTACGAGCAGTACTTC. The complete variable domain, with remaining parts taken from reference TRBV28 and TRBJ2-7, reads DVKVTQSSRYLVKRTGEKVFLECVQDMDHENMFWYRQDPGLGLRLIYFSYDVKMKEKGDIPEGYSVSREKKERFSLILESASTNQTSMYLCASTTPRASGNYEQYFGPGTRLTVT.